This TCR beta chain was sequenced in a study of blood T cell repertoires in COVID-19. This clone has just one count. This CDR3 spans 12 amino acids. The V and J ends lost 3 bases and 4 bases respectively, with 6 bases between them. The data were produced by immunoSEQ multiplex PCR, yet TCRdb's version contains in-frame clones alone and is incomplete. The sample includes over 45,000 clones, about nine tenths of them seen just once. The chain carries TRBV12-3 or TRBV12-4 and TRBJ1-2; D remains unclear. The sequence was obtained from a man aged 70-80 years with acute or convalescent COVID-19. Specimen: peripheral blood. The CDR3 DNA reads as TGTGCCAGCAGTTTTAAGCCCTATGGCTACACCTTC. It codes for CASSFKPYGYTF.